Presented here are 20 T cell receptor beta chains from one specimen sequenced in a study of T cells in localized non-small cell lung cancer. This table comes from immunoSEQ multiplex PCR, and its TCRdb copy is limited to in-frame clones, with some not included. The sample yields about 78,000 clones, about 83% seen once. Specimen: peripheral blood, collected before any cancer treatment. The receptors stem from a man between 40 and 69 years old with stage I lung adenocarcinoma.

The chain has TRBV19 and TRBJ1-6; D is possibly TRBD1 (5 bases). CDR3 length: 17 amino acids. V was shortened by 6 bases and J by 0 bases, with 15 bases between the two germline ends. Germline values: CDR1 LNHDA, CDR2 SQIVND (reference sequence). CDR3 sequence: CASSLGTASSYNSPLHF. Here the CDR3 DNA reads TGTGCCAGTAGCCTCGGGACGGCGAGCTCCTATAATTCACCCCTCCACTTT.

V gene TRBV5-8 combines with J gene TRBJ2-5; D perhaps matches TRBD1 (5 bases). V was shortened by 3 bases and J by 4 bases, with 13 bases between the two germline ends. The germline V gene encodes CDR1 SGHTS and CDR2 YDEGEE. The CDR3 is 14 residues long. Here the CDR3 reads CASSSPDRGETQYF. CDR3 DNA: TGTGCCAGCAGCTCCCCTGACAGAGGAGAGACCCAGTACTTC.

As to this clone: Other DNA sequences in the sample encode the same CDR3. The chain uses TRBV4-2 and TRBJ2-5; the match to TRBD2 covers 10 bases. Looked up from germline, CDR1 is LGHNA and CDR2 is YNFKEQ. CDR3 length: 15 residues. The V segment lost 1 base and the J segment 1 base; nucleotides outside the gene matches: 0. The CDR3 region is CASSQGTSGQETQYF. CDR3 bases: TGTGCCAGCAGCCAAGGGACTAGCGGCCAAGAGACCCAGTACTTC.

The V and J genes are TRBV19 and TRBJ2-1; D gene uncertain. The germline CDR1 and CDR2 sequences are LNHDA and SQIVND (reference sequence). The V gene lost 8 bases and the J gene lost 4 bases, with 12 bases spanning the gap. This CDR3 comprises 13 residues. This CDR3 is CASSSTGYNEQFF. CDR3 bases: TGTGCCAGTTCGTCGACCGGGTACAATGAGCAGTTCTTC.

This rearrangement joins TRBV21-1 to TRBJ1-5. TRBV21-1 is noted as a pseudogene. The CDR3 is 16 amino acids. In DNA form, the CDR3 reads TGTGCCATCTACTTTAAGCTCCGGGACGGGGATCAGCCCCAGCATTTT. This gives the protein CAIYFKLRDGDQPQHF.

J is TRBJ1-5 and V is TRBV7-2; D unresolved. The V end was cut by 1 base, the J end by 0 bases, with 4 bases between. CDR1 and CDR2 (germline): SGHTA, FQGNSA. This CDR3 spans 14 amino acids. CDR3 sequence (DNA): TGTGCCAGCAGCTTAGAGAATAGCAATCAGCCCCAGCATTTT. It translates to CASSLENSNQPQHF.

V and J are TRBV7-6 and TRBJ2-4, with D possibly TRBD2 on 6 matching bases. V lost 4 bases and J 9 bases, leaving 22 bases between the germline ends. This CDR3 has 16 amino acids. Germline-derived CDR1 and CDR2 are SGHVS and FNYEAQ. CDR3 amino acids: CASSSKLRLDGGIQYF. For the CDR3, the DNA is TGTGCCAGCAGCTCCAAACTCCGACTAGACGGAGGCATTCAGTACTTC.

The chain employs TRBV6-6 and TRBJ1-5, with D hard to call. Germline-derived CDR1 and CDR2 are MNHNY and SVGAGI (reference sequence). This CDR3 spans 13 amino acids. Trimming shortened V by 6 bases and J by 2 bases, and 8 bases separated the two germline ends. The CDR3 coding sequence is TGTGCCAGCAGCCCCCGCGGCAATCAGCCCCAGCATTTT. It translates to CASSPRGNQPQHF.

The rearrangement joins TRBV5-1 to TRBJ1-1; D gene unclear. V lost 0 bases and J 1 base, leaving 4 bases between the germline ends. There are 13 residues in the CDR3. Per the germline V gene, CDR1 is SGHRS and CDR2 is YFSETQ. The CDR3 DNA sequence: TGCGCCAGCAGCTTGGGGGAGAACACTGAAGCTTTCTTT. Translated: CASSLGENTEAFF.

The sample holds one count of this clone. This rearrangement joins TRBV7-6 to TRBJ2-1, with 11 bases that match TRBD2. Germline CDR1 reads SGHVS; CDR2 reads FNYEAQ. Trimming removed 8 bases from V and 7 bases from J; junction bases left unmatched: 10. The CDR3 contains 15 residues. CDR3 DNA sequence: TGTGCCAGCTCTTGGGGGACTAGCGGAGGTAATGAGCAGTTCTTC. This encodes CASSWGTSGGNEQFF.

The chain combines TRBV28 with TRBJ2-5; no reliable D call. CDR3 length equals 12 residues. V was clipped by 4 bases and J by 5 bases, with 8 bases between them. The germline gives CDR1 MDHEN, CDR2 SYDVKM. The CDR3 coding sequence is TGTGCCAGCAGTTCAACCCCGGAGACCCAGTACTTC. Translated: CASSSTPETQYF.

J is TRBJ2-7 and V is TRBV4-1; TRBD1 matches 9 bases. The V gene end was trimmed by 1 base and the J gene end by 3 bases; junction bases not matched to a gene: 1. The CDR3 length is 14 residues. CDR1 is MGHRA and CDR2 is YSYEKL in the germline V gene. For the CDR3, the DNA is TGCGCCAGCAGCCAAGGGGACAGGGTCTACGAGCAGTACTTC. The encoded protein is CASSQGDRVYEQYF.

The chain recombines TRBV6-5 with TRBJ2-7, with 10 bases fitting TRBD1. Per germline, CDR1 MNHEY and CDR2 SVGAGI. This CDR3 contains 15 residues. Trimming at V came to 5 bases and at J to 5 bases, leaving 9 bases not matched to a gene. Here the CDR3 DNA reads TGTGCCAGCAGTCCTGGACAGGGGGGAAGAAACGAGCAGTACTTC. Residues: CASSPGQGGRNEQYF.

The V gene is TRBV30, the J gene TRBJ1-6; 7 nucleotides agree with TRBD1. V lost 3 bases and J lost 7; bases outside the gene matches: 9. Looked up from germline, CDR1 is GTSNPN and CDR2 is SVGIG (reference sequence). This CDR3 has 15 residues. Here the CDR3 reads CAWSGMTGLNSPLHF. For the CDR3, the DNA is TGTGCCTGGAGCGGGATGACAGGGTTGAATTCACCCCTCCACTTT.

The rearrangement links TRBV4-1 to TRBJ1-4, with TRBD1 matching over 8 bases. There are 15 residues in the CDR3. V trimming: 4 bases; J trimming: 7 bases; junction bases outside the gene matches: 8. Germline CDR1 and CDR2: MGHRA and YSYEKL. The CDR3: CASSPGRQGSEKLFF. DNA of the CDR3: TGCGCCAGCAGCCCCGGACGACAGGGGTCTGAAAAACTGTTTTTT.

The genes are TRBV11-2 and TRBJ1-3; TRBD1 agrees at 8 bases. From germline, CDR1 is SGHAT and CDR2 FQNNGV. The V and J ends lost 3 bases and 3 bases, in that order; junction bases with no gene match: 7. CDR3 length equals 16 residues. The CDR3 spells CASSFQGQGGGNTIYF. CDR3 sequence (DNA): TGTGCCAGCAGCTTCCAAGGACAGGGAGGTGGAAACACCATATATTTT.

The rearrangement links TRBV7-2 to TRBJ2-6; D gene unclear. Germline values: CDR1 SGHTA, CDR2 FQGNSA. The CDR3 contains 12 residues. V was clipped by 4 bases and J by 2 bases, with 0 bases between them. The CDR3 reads CASSSGANVLTF. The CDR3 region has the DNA TGTGCCAGCAGCTCTGGGGCCAACGTCCTGACTTTC.

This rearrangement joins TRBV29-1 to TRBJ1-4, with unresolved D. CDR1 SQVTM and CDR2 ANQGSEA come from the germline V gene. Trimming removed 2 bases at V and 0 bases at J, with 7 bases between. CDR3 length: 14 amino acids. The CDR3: CSVESGATNEKLFF. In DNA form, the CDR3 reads TGCAGCGTTGAATCCGGGGCAACTAATGAAAAACTGTTTTTT. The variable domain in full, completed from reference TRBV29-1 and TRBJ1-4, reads SAVISQKPSRDICQRGTSLTIQCQVDSQVTMMFWYRQQPGQSLTLIATANQGSEATYESGFVIDKFPISRPNLTFSTLTVSNMSPEDSSIYLCSVESGATNEKLFFGSGTQLSVL.

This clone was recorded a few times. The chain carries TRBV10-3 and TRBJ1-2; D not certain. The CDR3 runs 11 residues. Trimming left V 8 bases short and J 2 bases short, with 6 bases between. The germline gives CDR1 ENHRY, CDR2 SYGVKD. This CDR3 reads CAIGANYGYTF. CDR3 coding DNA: TGTGCCATCGGCGCGAACTATGGCTACACCTTC.

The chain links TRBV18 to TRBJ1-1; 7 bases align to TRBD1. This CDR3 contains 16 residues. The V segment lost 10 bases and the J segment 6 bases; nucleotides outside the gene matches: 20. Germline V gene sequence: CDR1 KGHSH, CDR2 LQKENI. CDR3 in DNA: TGTGCCACCCAGGGCATCTTCGTTCAGGGGGGGGCTGAAGCTTTCTTT. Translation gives CATQGIFVQGGAEAFF.